A single TCR beta chain is shown here with its context. CDR3 size: 15 residues. V lost 2 bases, J lost 1 base, and 2 bases stayed unmatched. The germline V gene has CDR1 MNHEY and CDR2 SVGEGT. Each CDR3 protein gets one entry after TCRdb re-called the 5' RACE reads with MiXCR. This table has about 320,000 distinct CDR3 sequences, 6.8% appearing once. This entry belongs to a study of T cells after yellow fever vaccination. The sample in question was PBMCs, obtained about 41 days after the first yellow fever vaccination. The origin of this receptor is a man in his late teens or twenties who received the YFV17D yellow fever vaccine. This chain links TRBV6-2 or TRBV6-3 with TRBJ2-1, with TRBD2 identical over 7 bases. As DNA, the CDR3 is TGTGCCAGCAGTTACGGGGGGGGATCCTACAATGAGCAGTTCTTC. Translation: CASSYGGGSYNEQFF.